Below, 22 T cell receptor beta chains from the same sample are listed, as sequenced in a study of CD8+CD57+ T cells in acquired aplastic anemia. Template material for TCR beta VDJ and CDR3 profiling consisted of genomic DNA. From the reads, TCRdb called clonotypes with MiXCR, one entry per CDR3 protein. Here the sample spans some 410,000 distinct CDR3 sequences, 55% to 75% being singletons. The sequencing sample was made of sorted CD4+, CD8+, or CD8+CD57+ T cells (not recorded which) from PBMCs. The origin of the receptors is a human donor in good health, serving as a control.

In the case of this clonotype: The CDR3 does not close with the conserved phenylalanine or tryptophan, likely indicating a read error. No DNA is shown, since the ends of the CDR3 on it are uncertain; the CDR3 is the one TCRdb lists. This CDR3 is CASSIARVRAAHY. This sequence joins TRBV7-8 and TRBJ1-1; TRBD1, as called in the table, went unchecked against the DNA. 13 amino acids form the CDR3, both terminal residues included. The germline V gene has CDR1 SGHVS and CDR2 FQNEAQ.

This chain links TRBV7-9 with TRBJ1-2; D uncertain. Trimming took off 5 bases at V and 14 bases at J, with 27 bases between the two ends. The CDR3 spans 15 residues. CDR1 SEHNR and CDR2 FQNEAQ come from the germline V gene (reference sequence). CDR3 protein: CASSERTSPDTRYTF. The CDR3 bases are TGTGCCAGCAGCGAACGGACTTCACCAGATACGCGGTATACCTTC.

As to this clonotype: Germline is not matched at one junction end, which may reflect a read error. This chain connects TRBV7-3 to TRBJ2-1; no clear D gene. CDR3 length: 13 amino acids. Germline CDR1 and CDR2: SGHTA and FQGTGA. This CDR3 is CASSLYRPDNQLF. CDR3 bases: TGTGCCAGCAGCTTATATCGCCCCGACAATCAGCTGTTC. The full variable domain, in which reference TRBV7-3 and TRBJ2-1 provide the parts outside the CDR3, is GAGVSQTPSNKVTEKGKYVELRCDPISGHTALYWYRQSLGQGPEFLIYFQGTGAADDSGLPNDRFFAVRPEGSVSTLKIQRTERGDSAVYLCASSLYRPDNQLFGPGTRLTVL.

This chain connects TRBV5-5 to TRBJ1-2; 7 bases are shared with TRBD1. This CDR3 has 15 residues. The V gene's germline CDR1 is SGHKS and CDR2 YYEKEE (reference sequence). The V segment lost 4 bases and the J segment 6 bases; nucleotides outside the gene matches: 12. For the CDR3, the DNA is TGTGCCAGCAGCATCGGGACAGCCACCGAACATGGCTACACCTTC. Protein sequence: CASSIGTATEHGYTF.

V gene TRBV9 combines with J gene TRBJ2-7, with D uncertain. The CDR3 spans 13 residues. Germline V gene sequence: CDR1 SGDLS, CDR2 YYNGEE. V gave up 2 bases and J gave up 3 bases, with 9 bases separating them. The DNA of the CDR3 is TGTGCCAGCAGCGTCTCCGGTGGCTACGAGCAGTACTTC. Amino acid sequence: CASSVSGGYEQYF. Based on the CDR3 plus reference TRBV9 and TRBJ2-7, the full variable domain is DSGVTQTPKHLITATGQRVTLRCSPRSGDLSVYWYQQSLDQGLQFLIQYYNGEERAKGNILERFSAQQFPDLHSELNLSSLELGDSALYFCASSVSGGYEQYFGPGTRLTVT.

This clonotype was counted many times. CDR3: CASRSGRTTYEQYF. The CDR3 coding sequence is TGTGCCAGCAGGTCGGGACGGACTACCTACGAGCAGTACTTC. The V gene is TRBV7-2, the J gene TRBJ2-7; D is perhaps TRBD2 (6 bases). Germline lookup yields CDR1 SGHTA and CDR2 FQGNSA. CDR3 size: 14 residues. Deletions cut 6 bases from V and 2 bases from J, with 14 bases between.

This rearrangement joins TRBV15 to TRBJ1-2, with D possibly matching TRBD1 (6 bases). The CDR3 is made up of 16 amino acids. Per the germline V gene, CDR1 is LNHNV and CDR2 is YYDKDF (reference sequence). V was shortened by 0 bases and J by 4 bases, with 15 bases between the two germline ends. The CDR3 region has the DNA TGTGCCACCAGCAGAGAAAGGGAGGCAGGGGTCTATGGCTACACCTTC. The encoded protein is CATSREREAGVYGYTF.

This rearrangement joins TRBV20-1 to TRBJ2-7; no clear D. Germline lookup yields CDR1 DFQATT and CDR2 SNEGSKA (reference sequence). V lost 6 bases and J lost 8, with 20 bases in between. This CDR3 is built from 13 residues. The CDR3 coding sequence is TGCAGTGCGACAAACACAGATCGGAACAAGCAGTACTTC. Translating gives CSATNTDRNKQYF.

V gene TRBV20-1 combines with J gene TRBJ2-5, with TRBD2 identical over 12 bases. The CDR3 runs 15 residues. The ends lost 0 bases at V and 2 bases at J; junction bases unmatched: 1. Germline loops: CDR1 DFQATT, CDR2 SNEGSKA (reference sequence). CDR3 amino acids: CSARDGTSGQETQYF. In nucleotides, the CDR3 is TGCAGTGCTAGAGATGGGACTAGCGGGCAAGAGACCCAGTACTTC.

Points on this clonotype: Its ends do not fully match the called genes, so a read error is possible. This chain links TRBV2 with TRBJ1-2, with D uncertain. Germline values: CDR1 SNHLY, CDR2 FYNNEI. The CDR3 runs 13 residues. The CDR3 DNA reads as TGTGCCAGCAGCTTGGAGCCCTTTTATCGGTACTCCTTC. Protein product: CASSLEPFYRYSF.

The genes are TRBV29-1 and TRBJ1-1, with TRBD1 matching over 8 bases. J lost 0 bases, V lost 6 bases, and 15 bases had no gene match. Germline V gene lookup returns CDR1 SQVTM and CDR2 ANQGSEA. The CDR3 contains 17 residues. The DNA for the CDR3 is TGCAGCGTAGCAGGCGGGAGGGGACAGGACATGAACACTGAAGCTTTCTTT. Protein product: CSVAGGRGQDMNTEAFF.

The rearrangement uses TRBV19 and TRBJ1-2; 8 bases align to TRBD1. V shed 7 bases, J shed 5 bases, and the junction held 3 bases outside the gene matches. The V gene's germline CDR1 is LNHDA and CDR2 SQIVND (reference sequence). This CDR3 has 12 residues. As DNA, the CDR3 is TGTGCCAGTATGGGACAGGCGTATGGCTACACCTTC. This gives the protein CASMGQAYGYTF.

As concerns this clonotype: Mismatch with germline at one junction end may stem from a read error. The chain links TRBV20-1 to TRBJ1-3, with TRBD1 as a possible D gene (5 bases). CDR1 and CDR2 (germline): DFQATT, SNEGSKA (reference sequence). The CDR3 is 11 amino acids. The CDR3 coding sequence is TGCAGTGCTAGGGATGTGCAACAGGTAGATTTT. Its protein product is CSARDVQQVDF.

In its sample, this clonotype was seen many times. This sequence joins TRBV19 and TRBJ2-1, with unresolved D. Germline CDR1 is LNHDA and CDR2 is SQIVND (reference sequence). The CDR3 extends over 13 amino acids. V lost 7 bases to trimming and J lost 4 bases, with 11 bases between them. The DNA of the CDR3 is TGTGCCAGTATGGGTCGTTCGTACAATGAGCAGTTCTTC. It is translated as CASMGRSYNEQFF. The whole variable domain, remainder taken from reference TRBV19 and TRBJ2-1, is DGGITQSPKYLFRKEGQNVTLSCEQNLNHDAMYWYRQDPGQGLRLIYYSQIVNDFQKGDIAEGYSVSREKKESFPLTVTSAQKNPTAFYLCASMGRSYNEQFFGPGTRLTVL.

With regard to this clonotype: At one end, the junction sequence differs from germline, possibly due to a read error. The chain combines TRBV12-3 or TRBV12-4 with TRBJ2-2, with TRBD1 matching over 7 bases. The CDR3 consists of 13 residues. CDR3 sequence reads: CASSGQGVGELFF. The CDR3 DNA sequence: TGTGCCAGCAGCGGCCAGGGGGTGGGGGAGCTGTTCTTT.

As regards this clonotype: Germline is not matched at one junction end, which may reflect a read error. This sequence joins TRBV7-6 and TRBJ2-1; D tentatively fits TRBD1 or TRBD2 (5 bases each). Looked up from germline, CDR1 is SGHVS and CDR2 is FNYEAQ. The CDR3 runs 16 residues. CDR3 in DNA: TGCGCCAGCAGCTTTGACGGGGCGAACAATGAGCAGGTGCAGTTCTTC. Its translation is CASSFDGANNEQVQFF.

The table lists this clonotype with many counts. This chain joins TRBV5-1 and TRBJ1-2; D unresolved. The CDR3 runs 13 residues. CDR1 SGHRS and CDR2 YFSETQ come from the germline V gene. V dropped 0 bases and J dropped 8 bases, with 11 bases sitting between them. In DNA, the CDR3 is TGCGCCAGCAGCTTGGGGACCCAAGAAGGCTACACCTTC. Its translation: CASSLGTQEGYTF.

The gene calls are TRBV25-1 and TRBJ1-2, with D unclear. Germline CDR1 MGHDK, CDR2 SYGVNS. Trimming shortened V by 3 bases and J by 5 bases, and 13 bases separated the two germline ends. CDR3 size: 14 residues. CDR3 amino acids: CASSDRAGGYGYTF. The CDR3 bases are TGTGCCAGCAGTGATCGGGCAGGAGGGTATGGCTACACCTTC.

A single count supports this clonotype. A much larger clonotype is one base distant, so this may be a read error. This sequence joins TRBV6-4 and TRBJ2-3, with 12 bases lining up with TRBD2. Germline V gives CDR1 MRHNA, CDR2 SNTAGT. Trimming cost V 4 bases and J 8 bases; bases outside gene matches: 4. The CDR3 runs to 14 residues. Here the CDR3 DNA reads TGTGCCAGCAGTGTACTAGCGGGGGGCGGTACGCAGTATTTT. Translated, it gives CASSVLAGGGTQYF.

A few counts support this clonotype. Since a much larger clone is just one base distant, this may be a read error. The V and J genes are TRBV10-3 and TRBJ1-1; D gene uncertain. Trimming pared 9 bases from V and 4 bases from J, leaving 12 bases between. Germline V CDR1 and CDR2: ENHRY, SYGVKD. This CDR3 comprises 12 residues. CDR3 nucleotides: TGTGCCATTGAACGATGGGGCACTGAAGCTTTCTTT. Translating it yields CAIERWGTEAFF.

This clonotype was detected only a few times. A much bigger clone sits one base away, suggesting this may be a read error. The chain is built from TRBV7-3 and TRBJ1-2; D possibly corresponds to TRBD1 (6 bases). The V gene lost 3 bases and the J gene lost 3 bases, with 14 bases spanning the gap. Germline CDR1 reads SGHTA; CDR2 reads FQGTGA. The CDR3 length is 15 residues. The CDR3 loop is CASSLAEQGDYGYTF. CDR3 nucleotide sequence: TGTGCCAGCAGCTTGGCCGAACAGGGAGACTATGGCTACACCTTC.

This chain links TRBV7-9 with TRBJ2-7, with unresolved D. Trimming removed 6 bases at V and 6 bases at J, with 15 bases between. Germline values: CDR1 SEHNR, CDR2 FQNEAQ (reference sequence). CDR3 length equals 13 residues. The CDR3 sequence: CASSDRLIGEQYF. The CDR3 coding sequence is TGTGCCAGCAGTGATCGACTCATTGGCGAGCAGTACTTC.